The clone carrying this T cell receptor (beta chain) has just a few counts. Via MiXCR, TCRdb re-called the RT-PCR reads, giving one row per CDR3 protein. This table holds approximately 230,000 distinct CDR3 sequences, 12% found once. This sample is part of a study of response to subunit inactivated influenza vaccine. The CDR3 runs 13 residues. Germline assignment: CDR1 DFQATT and CDR2 SNEGSKA (reference sequence). The V end lost 2 bases, the J end lost 5 bases, and 10 bases lay between the germline ends. The sample consisted of non-naive T cells sorted from PBMCs, taken roughly 2 weeks before vaccination. The chain couples TRBV20-1 to TRBJ1-5; D is perhaps TRBD1 (5 bases). This TCR came from a man aged 45-65 years who received an inactivated influenza vaccine. CDR3 amino acids: CSARRGDYQPQHF. The CDR3 DNA reads as TGCAGTGCTAGAAGAGGGGACTATCAGCCCCAGCATTTT.